This T cell receptor beta chain was recorded in a study of identical twins. TCRdb called the 5' RACE reads again in MiXCR, with one record for every CDR3 protein. The table shows hundreds of thousands of distinct CDR3 sequences, with around 7.5% occurring only once. V lost 3 bases to trimming and J lost 8 bases, with 13 bases between them. This CDR3 is 14 amino acids long. Germline V gene lookup returns CDR1 ENHRY and CDR2 SYGVKD. The same sample was also used in a study of yellow fever vaccine responses in identical twins.

This TCR was sampled from a woman aged 18-35 years in good health. The chain uses TRBV10-3 and TRBJ2-2; D is possibly TRBD2 (6 bases). The sample taken for sequencing was PBMCs. CDR3 in DNA: TGTGCCATCAGTGACCGGGACTCCAGGGGGGAGCTGTTTTTT. Translated, it gives CAISDRDSRGELFF.